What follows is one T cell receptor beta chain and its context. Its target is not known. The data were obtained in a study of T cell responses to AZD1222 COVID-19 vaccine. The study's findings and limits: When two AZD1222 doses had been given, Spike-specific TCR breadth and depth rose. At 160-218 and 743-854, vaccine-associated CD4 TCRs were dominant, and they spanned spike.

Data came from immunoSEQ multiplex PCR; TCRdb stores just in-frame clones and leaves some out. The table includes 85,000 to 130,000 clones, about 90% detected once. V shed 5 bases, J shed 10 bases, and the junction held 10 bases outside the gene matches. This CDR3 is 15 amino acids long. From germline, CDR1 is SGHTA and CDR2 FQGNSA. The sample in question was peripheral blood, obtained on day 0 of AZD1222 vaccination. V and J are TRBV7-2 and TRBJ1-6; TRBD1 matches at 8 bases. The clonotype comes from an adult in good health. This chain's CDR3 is CASSPQGGLSSPLHF. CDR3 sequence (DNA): TGTGCCAGCAGCCCACAGGGGGGCTTGAGCTCACCCCTCCACTTT.